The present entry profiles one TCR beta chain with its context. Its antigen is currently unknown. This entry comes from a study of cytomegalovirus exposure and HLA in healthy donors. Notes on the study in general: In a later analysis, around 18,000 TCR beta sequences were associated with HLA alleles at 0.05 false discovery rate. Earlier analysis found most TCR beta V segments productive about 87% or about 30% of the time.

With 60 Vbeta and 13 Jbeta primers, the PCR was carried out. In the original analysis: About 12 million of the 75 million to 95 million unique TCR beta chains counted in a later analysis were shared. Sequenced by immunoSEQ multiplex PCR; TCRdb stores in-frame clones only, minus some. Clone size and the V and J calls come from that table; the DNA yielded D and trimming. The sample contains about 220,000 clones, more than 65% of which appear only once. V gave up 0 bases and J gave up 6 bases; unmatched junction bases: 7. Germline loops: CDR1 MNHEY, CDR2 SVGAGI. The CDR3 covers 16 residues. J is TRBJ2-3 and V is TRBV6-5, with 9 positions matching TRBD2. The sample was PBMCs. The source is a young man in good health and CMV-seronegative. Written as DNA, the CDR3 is TGTGCCAGCAGTTACTCGAAGGGTAGCGGGAGCGATACGCAGTATTTT. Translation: CASSYSKGSGSDTQYF.